Sequencing of this T cell receptor (beta chain) was carried out in a study of PD-L1 blockade in urothelial cancer. TCRdb keeps only in-frame clones here, not all; method: immunoSEQ multiplex PCR. The repertoire holds roughly 100,000 clones, approximately 85% seen once, with 2.4% in the top ten. The clonotype was recovered from a man aged 45-60 years with urothelial cancer. The source material was PBMCs, sampled around atezolizumab (anti-PD-L1) treatment.

The CDR3, as DNA: TGTGCCGCCAGGGTGGCTAGCGCTACCGGGGAGCTGTTTTTT. It specifies CAARVASATGELFF. The chain joins TRBV6-1 to TRBJ2-2; tentatively, D is TRBD2 (6 bases). Germline values: CDR1 MNHNS, CDR2 SASEGT. The ends were cut back, 11 bases at V and 5 bases at J, with 18 bases in the middle. The CDR3 runs 14 residues.